The present TCR beta chain was sequenced within a study of read filtering for tumor transcriptome and immune sequencing. Study details: After DNase treatment, RNA was made into whole-transcriptome libraries. Study-level findings and limits: In IR-seq, single-read clonotypes were 70% to 85% of clonotypes but around 3.2% of reads. The sorted CD138-negative fraction was a mixed bone marrow immune population, not purified T cells. Correlation between methods rose after single-read clonotypes were removed.

The library was built from roughly 400 ng RNA with molecular barcoded adaptors for alpha/delta and beta/gamma chains. TCRdb analysed the reads with MiXCR anew, one entry per CDR3 protein. The sample includes some 120,000 distinct CDR3 sequences, over 10% of them seen just once. As regards this clonotype: Its antigen is not known.

This receptor was taken from a donor at least 40 years old with multiple myeloma. The specimen was a population of CD138-negative cells sorted from bone marrow.

The CDR3 loop is CASSREPRDSPLHF. CDR3 nucleotide sequence: TGCGCCAGCAGCAGAGAACCCAGGGATTCACCCCTCCACTTT. The chain links TRBV5-1 to TRBJ1-6; tentatively, D is TRBD1 (5 bases). V was trimmed by 4 bases and J by 8 bases, leaving 13 bases between them. The CDR3 sequence is 14 residues long. Germline assignment: CDR1 SGHRS and CDR2 YFSETQ.